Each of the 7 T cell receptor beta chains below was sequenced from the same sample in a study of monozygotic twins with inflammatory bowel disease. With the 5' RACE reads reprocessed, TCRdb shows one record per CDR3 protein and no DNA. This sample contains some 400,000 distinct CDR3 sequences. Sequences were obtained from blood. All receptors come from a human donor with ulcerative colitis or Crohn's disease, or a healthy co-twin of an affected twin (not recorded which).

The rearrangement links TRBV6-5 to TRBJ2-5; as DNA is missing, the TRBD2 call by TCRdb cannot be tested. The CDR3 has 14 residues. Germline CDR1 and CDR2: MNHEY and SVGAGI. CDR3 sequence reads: CASSYRPGGETQYF.

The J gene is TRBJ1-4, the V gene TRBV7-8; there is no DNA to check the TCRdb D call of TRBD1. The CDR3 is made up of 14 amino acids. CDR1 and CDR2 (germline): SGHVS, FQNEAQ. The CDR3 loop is CASSLLGVGEKLFF.

Here the CDR3 reads CATSRDSRGWLLGTDTQYF. The chain links TRBV15 to TRBJ2-3; TCRdb returns TRBD1, unconfirmable since there is no DNA. Looked up from germline, CDR1 is LNHNV and CDR2 is YYDKDF (reference sequence). The CDR3 spans 19 residues.

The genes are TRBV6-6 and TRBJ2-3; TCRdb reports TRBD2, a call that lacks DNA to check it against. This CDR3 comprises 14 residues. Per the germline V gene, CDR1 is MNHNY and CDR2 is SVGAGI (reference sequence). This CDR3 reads CASRAGGPTDTQYF.

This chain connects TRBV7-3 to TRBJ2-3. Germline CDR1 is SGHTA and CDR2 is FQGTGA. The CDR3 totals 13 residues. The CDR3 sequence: CASSWQATDTQYF.

The CDR3 sequence is CASSEVGGRRNEQFF. This sequence joins TRBV25-1 and TRBJ2-1; TCRdb proposes TRBD2, but this gene call is untestable without DNA. From germline, CDR1 is MGHDK and CDR2 SYGVNS. The CDR3 loop spans 15 amino acids.

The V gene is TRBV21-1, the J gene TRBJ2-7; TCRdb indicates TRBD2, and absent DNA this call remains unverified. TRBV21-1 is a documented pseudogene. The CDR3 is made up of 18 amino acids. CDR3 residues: CASSKALFMAGGPGEQYF.